This T cell receptor beta chain was sequenced for a study of early T cells in non-severe SARS-CoV-2 infection. Across the study: It was bulk RNA from unsorted whole blood that was sequenced, and the chains were unpaired.

V dropped 4 bases and J dropped 4; count of bases not matched to a gene: 11. The CDR3 loop spans 16 amino acids. CDR1 SGHTA and CDR2 FQGNSA come from the germline V gene. This clonotype was seen at least ten times. Its antigen remains unidentified. General study results and limits: There was a bias toward anti-spike CD8 responses in VDJdb matching, which missed private and CD4 specificities.

TCRdb re-analysed the 5' RACE reads in MiXCR, keeping a single row per CDR3 protein. This table has tens of thousands of distinct CDR3 sequences, around 16% appearing once. Sequencing used whole blood. The chain links TRBV7-2 to TRBJ2-7, with 9 bases identical to TRBD1. This TCR came from an adult who was a healthcare worker with PCR-confirmed SARS-CoV-2 infection or an uninfected control (not recorded which). CDR3 sequence: CASSSPGTGWKYEQYF. For the CDR3, the DNA is TGTGCCAGCAGCTCCCCTGGGACAGGGTGGAAATACGAGCAGTACTTC.